This entry lists 14 T cell receptor beta chains sequenced from one sample in a study of cytomegalovirus exposure and HLA in healthy donors. The study ran its PCR with 60 Vbeta and 13 Jbeta primers. Libraries were prepared by immunoSEQ multiplex PCR; TCRdb keeps only in-frame clonotypes and omits some of them. This table holds about 110,000 clones, about 80% found once. Input material: PBMCs. The receptor source for this set is a woman aged 55-69 years in good health and CMV-seropositive.

The CDR3 loop is CASSSRTGADTGELFF. DNA of the CDR3: TGTGCCAGCAGTTCTCGGACAGGGGCGGACACCGGGGAGCTGTTTTTT. This chain joins TRBV6-5 and TRBJ2-2; 9 bases are a match to TRBD1. The CDR3 sequence is 16 residues long. V lost 4 bases and J lost 3; bases outside the gene matches: 6. CDR1 is MNHEY and CDR2 is SVGAGI in the germline V gene.

V gene TRBV7-3 combines with J gene TRBJ2-2, with 7 bases that match TRBD1. V shed 5 bases, J shed 4 bases, and the junction held 4 bases outside the gene matches. The CDR3 covers 14 residues. Germline values: CDR1 SGHTA, CDR2 FQGTGA. Here the CDR3 DNA reads TGTGCCAGCAGCCGGACAGGCCTCACCGGGGAGCTGTTTTTT. Translation: CASSRTGLTGELFF.

The chain recombines TRBV21-1 with TRBJ2-7; no DNA check was done on the table's D call, TRBD1. TRBV21-1 is flagged as a pseudogene. The CDR3 length is 13 residues. In DNA, the CDR3 is TGTGCCAGCAGCGCCCCCCTCCCAGGAGAGCAGTACTTC. Its translation: CASSAPLPGEQYF.

The chain recombines TRBV7-9 with TRBJ2-7, with D tentatively TRBD2 (6 bases). This CDR3 contains 13 residues. Germline V gene lookup returns CDR1 SEHNR and CDR2 FQNEAQ (reference sequence). V shed 3 bases and J shed 4 bases, with 10 bases lying between them. CDR3 sequence: CASSFLAAYEQYF. CDR3 nucleotide sequence: TGTGCCAGCAGCTTTTTAGCGGCTTACGAGCAGTACTTC.

This chain links TRBV18 with TRBJ1-3, with TRBD1 identical over 7 bases. V shed 2 bases, J shed 0 bases, and the junction held 7 bases outside the gene matches. There are 17 residues in the CDR3. CDR1 and CDR2 (germline): KGHSH, LQKENI. CDR3 DNA: TGTGCCAGCTCACCATTTAGGGGGCTGGGCTCTGGAAACACCATATATTTT. This codes for CASSPFRGLGSGNTIYF.

The chain has TRBV6-1 and TRBJ2-3, with 9 bases that match TRBD2. The CDR3 contains 16 residues. The germline V gene has CDR1 MNHNS and CDR2 SASEGT. Trimming at V came to 4 bases and at J to 2 bases, leaving 7 bases not matched to a gene. CDR3: CASSARTSGSTDTQYF. In nucleotides, the CDR3 is TGTGCCAGCAGTGCCCGCACTAGCGGGTCCACAGATACGCAGTATTTT.

V gene TRBV25-1 combines with J gene TRBJ2-5; maybe TRBD2 (6 bases). V was clipped by 4 bases and J by 7 bases, with 25 bases between them. CDR3 length: 17 amino acids. CDR1 and CDR2 (germline): MGHDK, SYGVNS. The CDR3 protein is CASSGRQGTASQSTQYF. The CDR3 nucleotides are TGTGCCAGCAGTGGCCGTCAAGGGACTGCTAGTCAATCGACCCAGTACTTC.

The chain couples TRBV28 to TRBJ2-7, with 8 bases identical to TRBD1. Looked up from germline, CDR1 is MDHEN and CDR2 is SYDVKM. Unmatched junction bases numbered 19, after V lost 8 bases and J lost 4 bases. CDR3 length: 17 residues. The CDR3 reads CASVSTSGGQGGYEQYF. CDR3 coding DNA: TGTGCCAGCGTTTCCACAAGTGGCGGACAGGGTGGGTACGAGCAGTACTTC.

V is TRBV28 and J is TRBJ2-5, with 9 bases matching TRBD2. The CDR3 contains 16 residues. Unmatched junction bases numbered 10, after V lost 3 bases and J lost 5 bases. Germline lookup yields CDR1 MDHEN and CDR2 SYDVKM. CDR3 nucleotides: TGTGCCAGCAGTTTGGGGGGCGGGAGGGCGAAGGAGACCCAGTACTTC. Translating gives CASSLGGGRAKETQYF.

The rearrangement uses TRBV7-6 and TRBJ2-1, with TRBD1 matching over 7 bases. Germline V gene sequence: CDR1 SGHVS, CDR2 FNYEAQ. Trimming cost V 3 bases and J 5 bases; bases outside gene matches: 4. This CDR3 is 14 amino acids long. Written as DNA, the CDR3 is TGTGCCAGCAGCTTGGGACAGAGAGACAATGAGCAGTTCTTC. Translating it yields CASSLGQRDNEQFF.

The genes are TRBV5-5 and TRBJ2-1, with 14 nucleotides matching TRBD2. V gave up 4 bases and J gave up 3 bases; unmatched junction bases: 3. The CDR3 runs to 16 residues. The germline V gene encodes CDR1 SGHKS and CDR2 YYEKEE (reference sequence). In DNA form, the CDR3 reads TGTGCCAGCAGCCCGGGACTAGCGGGAGTCTACAATGAGCAGTTCTTC. Protein sequence: CASSPGLAGVYNEQFF.

The chain carries TRBV19 and TRBJ2-2; D gene ambiguous. Trimming cost V 6 bases and J 3 bases, with 11 bases left between them. The CDR3 runs 14 residues. CDR1 LNHDA and CDR2 SQIVND come from the germline V gene (reference sequence). The CDR3 sequence is CASSPRGYTGELFF. The CDR3 DNA is TGTGCCAGTAGCCCCAGAGGTTACACCGGGGAGCTGTTTTTT.

This clone was found once. The V gene is TRBV7-9, the J gene TRBJ2-3; D is unclear. The V and J ends lost 5 bases and 0 bases respectively, with 9 bases between them. Looked up from germline, CDR1 is SEHNR and CDR2 is FQNEAQ (reference sequence). The CDR3 length is 14 residues. CDR3 in amino acids: CASSRGGSTDTQYF. Written as DNA, the CDR3 is TGTGCCAGCAGCCGCGGTGGGAGCACAGATACGCAGTATTTT.

The chain is built from TRBV11-3 and TRBJ2-2; D may be TRBD1 (6 bases). Looked up from germline, CDR1 is SGHNT and CDR2 is YENEEA. Trimming stripped 5 bases from V and 8 bases from J, with 21 bases between. CDR3 length: 16 amino acids. CDR3 DNA: TGTGCCAGCAGCCCTAATCCCACAGGGTTGGGGGGGGAGCTGTTTTTT. Translating gives CASSPNPTGLGGELFF.